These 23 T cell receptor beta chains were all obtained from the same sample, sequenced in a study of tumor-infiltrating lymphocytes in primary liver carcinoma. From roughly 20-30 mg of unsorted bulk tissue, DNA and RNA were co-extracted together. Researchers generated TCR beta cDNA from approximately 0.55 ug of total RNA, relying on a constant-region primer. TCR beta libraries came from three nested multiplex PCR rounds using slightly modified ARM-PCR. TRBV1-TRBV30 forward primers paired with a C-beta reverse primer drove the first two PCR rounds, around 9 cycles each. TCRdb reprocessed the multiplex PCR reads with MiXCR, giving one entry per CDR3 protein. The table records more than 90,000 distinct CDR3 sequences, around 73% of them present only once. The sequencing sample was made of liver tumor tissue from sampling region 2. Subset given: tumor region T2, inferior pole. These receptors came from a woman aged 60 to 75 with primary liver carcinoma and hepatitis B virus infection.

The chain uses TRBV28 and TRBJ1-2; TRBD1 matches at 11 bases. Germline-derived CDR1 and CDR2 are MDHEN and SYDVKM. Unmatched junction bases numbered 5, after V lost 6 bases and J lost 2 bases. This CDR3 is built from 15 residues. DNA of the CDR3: TGTGCCAGCAGGCGGACAGGGGGCGAGAACTATGGCTACACCTTC. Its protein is CASRRTGGENYGYTF.

Here the CDR3 reads CASSLVRTGELFF. The CDR3 DNA reads TGTGCCAGCAGTTTAGTCAGGACCGGGGAGCTGTTTTTT. This sequence joins TRBV12-3 or TRBV12-4 and TRBJ2-2; no definite D call. CDR3 length: 13 amino acids. V shed 1 base and J shed 5 bases, with 5 bases lying between them.

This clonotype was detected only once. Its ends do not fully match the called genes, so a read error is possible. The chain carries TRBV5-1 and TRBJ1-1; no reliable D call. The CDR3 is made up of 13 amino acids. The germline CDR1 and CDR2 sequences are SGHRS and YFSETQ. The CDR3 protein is CTSSLDGSTEAFF. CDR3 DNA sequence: TGCACCAGCAGCTTGGACGGAAGCACTGAAGCTTTCTTT.

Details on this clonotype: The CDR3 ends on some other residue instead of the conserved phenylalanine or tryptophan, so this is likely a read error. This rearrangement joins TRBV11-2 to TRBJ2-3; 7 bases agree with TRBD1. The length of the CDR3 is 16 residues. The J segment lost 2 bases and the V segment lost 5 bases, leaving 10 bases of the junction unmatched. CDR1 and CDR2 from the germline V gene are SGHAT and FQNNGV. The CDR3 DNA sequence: TGTGCCAGCAGCATACCCGGACAGGCGATCACAGATACGCAGTATCTT. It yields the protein CASSIPGQAITDTQYL.

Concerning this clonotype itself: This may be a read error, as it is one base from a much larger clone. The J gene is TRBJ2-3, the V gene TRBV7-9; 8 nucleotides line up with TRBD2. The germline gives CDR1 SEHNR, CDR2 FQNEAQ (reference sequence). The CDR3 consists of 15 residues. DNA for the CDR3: TGTGCCTGCAGCTTAGCGGGGCTTAGCACAGATACGCAGTATTTT. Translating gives CACSLAGLSTDTQYF.

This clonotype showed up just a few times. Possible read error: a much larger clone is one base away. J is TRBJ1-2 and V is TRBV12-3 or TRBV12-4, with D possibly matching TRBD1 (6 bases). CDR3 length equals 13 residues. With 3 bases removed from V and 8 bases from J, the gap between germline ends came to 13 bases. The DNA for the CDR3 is TGTGCCAGCAGTTTTCGGGGGGCGTACGGCTACACCTTC. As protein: CASSFRGAYGYTF.

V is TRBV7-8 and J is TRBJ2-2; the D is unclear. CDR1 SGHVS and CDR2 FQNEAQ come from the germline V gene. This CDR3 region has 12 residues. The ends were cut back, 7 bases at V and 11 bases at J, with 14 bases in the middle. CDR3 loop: CASNGNTSELFF. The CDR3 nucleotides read TGTGCCAGCAATGGGAACACCAGTGAGCTGTTTTTT.

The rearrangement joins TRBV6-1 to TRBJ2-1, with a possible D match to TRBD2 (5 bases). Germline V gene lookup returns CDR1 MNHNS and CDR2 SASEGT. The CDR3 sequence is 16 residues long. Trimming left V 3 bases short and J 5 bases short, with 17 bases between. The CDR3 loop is CASSDYGGYTNNEQFF. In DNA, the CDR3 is TGTGCCAGCAGTGACTATGGAGGCTATACCAACAATGAGCAGTTCTTC.

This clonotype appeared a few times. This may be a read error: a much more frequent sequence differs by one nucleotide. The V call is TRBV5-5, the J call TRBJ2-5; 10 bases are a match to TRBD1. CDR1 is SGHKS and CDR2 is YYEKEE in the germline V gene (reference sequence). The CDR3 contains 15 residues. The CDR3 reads CASSLGTGVGEIQYF. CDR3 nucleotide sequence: TGTGCCAGCAGCTTAGGGACAGGGGTAGGAGAGATCCAGTACTTC.

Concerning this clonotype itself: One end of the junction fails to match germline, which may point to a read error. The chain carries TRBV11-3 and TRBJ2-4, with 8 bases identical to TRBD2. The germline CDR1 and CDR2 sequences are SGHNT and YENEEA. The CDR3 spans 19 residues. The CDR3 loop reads CASSPRLTGGPRIKNIQYF. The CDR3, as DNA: TGCGCCAGCAGCCCTCGACTAACGGGAGGGCCTCGGATCAAAAACATTCAATACTTC.

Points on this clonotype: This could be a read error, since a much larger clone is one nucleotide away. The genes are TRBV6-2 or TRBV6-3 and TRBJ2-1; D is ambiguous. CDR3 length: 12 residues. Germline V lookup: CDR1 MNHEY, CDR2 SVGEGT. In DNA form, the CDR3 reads TGTGCCAACAGTTGGGGTGGCGATGAGCAGTTCTTC. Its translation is CANSWGGDEQFF.

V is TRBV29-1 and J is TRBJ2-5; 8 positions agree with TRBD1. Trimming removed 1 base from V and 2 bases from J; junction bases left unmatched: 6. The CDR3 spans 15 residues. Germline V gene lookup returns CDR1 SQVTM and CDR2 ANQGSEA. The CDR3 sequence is CSVEAARGRQETQYF. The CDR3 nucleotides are TGCAGCGTTGAAGCGGCCAGGGGGCGACAAGAGACCCAGTACTTC. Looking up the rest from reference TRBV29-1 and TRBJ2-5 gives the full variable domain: SAVISQKPSRDICQRGTSLTIQCQVDSQVTMMFWYRQQPGQSLTLIATANQGSEATYESGFVIDKFPISRPNLTFSTLTVSNMSPEDSSIYLCSVEAARGRQETQYFGPGTRLLVL.

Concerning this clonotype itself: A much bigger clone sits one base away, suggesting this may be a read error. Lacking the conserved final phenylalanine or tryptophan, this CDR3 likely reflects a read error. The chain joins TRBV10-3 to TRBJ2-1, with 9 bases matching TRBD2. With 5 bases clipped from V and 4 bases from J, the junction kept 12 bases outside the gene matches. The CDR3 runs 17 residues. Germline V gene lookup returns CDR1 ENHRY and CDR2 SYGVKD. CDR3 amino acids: CAISPPHLSGRYNEQFL. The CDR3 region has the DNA TGTGCCATCAGTCCCCCTCATCTTAGCGGGAGATACAATGAGCAGTTCTTA.

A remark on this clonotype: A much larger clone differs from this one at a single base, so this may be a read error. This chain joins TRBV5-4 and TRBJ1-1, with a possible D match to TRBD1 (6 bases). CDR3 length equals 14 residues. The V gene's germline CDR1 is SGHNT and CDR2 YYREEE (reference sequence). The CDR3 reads CTSTQGRENTEAFF. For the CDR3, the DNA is TGTACCAGCACCCAGGGGAGGGAGAACACTGAAGCTTTCTTT.

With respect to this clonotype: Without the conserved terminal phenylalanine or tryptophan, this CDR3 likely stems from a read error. CDR3: CASSSKLGGDGDTQYL. The CDR3 bases are TGCGCCAGCAGCTCGAAATTGGGAGGAGATGGAGATACGCAGTATCTT. The chain uses TRBV5-1 and TRBJ2-3; perhaps TRBD2 as D (6 bases). Germline V gene lookup returns CDR1 SGHRS and CDR2 YFSETQ. The CDR3 covers 16 residues. Trimming took 3 bases from V and 5 from J, leaving 19 bases between them.

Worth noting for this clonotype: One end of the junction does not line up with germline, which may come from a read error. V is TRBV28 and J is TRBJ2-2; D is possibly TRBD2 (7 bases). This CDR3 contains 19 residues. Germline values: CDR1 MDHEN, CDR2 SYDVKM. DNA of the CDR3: TGTGCCAGTCGTTTACGTCTGCAGGACAAGGGGGGGAACACCGGGGAGCTATTTTTT. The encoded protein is CASRLRLQDKGGNTGELFF.

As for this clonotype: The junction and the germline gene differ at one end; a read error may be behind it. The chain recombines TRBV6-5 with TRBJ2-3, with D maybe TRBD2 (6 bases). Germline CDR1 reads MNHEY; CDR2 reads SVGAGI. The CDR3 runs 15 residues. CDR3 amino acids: CTSTSGRGVTDTQYF. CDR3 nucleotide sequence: TGTACCAGCACCTCAGGGCGGGGTGTGACAGATACGCAGTATTTT.

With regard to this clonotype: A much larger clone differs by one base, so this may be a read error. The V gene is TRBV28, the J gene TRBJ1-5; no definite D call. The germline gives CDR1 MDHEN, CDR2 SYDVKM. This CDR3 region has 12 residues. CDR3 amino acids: CVSTPLGQPQHF. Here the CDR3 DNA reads TGTGTCAGCACCCCTTTAGGTCAGCCCCAGCATTTT.

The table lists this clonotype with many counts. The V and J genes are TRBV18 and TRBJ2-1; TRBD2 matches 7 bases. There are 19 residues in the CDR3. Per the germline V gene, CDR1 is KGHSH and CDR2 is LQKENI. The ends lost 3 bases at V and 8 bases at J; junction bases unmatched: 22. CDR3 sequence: CASSPGALPGLPFSYEQFF. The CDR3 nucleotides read TGTGCCAGCTCACCCGGCGCCCTACCGGGACTACCCTTTTCGTATGAGCAGTTCTTC.

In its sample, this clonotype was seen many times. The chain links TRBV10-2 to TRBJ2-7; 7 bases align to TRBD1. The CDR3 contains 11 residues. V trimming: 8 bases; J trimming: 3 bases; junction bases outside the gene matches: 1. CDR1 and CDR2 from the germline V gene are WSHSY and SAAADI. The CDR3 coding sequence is TGCGCCAGCGGGGACAGCTACGAGCAGTACTTC. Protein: CASGDSYEQYF.

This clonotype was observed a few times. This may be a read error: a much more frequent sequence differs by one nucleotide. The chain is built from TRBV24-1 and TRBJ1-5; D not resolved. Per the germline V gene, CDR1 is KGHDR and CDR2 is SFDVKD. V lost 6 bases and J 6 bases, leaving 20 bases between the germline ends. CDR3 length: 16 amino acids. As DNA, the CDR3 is TGTGCCACCAGTCCGGGCACGGGGAGACCTAGTCAGCCCCAGCATTTT. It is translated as CATSPGTGRPSQPQHF.

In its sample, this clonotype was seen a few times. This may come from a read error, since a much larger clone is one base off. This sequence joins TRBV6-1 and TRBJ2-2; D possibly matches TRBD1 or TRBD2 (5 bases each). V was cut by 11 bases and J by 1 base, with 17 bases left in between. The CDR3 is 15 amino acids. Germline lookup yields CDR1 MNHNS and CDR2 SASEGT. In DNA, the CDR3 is TGTGCCGGCTCTCCGGGACGGCGGAACACCGGGGAGCTGTTTTTT. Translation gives CAGSPGRRNTGELFF.

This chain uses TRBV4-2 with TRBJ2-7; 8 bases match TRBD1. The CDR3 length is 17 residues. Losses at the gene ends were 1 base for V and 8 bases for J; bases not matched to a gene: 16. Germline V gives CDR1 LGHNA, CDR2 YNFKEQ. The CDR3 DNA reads TGTGCCAGCAGCCAAGGGAGTCTGGGACAGGTGGCTAGCAAGCAGTACTTC. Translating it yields CASSQGSLGQVASKQYF.